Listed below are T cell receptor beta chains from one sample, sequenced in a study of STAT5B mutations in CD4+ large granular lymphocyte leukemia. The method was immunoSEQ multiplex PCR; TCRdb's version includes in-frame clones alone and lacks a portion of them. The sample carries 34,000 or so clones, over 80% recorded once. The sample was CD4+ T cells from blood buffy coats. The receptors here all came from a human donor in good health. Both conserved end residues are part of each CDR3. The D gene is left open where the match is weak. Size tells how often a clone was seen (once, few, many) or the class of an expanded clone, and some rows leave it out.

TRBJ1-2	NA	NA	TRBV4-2	TGTGCCAGCAGCCAAGATCCCTCCGCAGGGACCTATGGCTACACCTTC	CASSQDPSAGTYGYTF
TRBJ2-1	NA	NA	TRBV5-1	TGCGCCAGCAGCTTGGGGCTAGGGGGTGAGCAGTTCTTC	CASSLGLGGEQFF
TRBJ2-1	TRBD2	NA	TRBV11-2	TGTGCCAGCAGCTTACAGCAGGGACTAGCGGGACCCAAGGAGCAGTTCTTC	CASSLQQGLAGPKEQFF
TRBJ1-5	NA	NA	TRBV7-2	TGTGCCAGCAGCTCGAACAGGGATCAGCCCCAGCATTTT	CASSSNRDQPQHF
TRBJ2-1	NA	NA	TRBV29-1	TGCAGCGTTGAGAGGGGAGGACCTATGTCCTACAATGAGCAGTTCTTC	CSVERGGPMSYNEQFF
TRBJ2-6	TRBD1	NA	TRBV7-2	TGTGCCAGCAGAAAGCAGGGGGCTGGGGCCAACGTCCTGACTTTC	CASRKQGAGANVLTF
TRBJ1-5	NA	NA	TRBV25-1	TGTGCCAGCAGTGTCAAGGGCTCTCAGCCCCAGCATTTT	CASSVKGSQPQHF
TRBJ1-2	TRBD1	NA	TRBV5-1	TGCGCCAGCAGCTGGAATACAGGGGAAGGGGGCTACACCTTC	CASSWNTGEGGYTF
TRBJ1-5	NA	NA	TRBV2	TGTGCCAGCAAGACAGGAGACGGCAATCAGCCCCAGCATTTT	CASKTGDGNQPQHF
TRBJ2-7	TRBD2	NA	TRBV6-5	TGTGCCAGCAGTTACAATACGGGACTATACTACGAGCAGTACTTC	CASSYNTGLYYEQYF
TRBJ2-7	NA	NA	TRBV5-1	TGCGCCAACCCCGGGCGGAACTACGAGCAGTACTTC	CANPGRNYEQYF
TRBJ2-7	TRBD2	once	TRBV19	TGTGCCAGTAGTACCCGGACTAGCGGGAGGTGGGACGAGCAGTACTTC	CASSTRTSGRWDEQYF
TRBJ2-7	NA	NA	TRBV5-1	TGCGCCAGCAGCTTCTCCGGACGAAGCTACGAGCAGTACTTC	CASSFSGRSYEQYF
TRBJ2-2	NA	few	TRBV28	TGTGCCAGCAGGCCCGGGATCACCGGGGAGCTGTTTTTT	CASRPGITGELFF
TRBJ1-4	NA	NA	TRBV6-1	TGTGCCAGCAGTGGTCCAGCGGGCGAAAAACTGTTTTTT	CASSGPAGEKLFF
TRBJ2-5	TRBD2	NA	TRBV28	TGTGCCAGCAGTGGACTAGCGGGAGTACAAGAGACCCAGTACTTC	CASSGLAGVQETQYF
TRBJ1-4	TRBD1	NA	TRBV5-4	TGTGCCAACAGCATTAACAGGGGCGTTAATGAAAAACTGTTTTTT	CANSINRGVNEKLFF
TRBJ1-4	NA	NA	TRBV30	TGTGCCTGGAGTGTCCAGGGAGGCCGAGCAACTAATGAAAAACTGTTTTTT	CAWSVQGGRATNEKLFF
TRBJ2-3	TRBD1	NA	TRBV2	TGTGCCAGCAAGGGACAGGGGACCCTCACAGATACGCAGTATTTT	CASKGQGTLTDTQYF
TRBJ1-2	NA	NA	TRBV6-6	TGTGCCAGCAGTTACTCGATGCAGGACCCTGGCTACACCTTC	CASSYSMQDPGYTF
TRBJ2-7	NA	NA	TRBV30	TGTGCCTGGAGTGTAGAGGTGGGGCAGTACTTC	CAWSVEVGQYF
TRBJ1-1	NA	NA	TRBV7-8	TGTGCCAGCAGCCACGATCCCAGGGTCCCTGAAGCTTTCTTT	CASSHDPRVPEAFF
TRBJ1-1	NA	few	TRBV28	TGTGCCAGCAGTTCGTTTGAAACTTTCTTT	CASSSFETFF
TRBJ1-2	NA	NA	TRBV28	TGTGCCAGCAGTAGCCCAGGGGTGGGGAGTGATGGCTACACCTTC	CASSSPGVGSDGYTF
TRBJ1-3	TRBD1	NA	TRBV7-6	TGTGCCAGCAGCCGAGACAGGGGCCCTGGAAACACCATATATTTT	CASSRDRGPGNTIYF
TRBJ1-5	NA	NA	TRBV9	TGTGCCAGCAGCTCGTATAGCAATCAGCCCCAGCATTTT	CASSSYSNQPQHF
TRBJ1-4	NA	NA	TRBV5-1	TGCGCCAGCAGCCATAGGAGCGCAACTAATGAAAAACTGTTTTTT	CASSHRSATNEKLFF
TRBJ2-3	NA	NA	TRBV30	TGTGCCTGGAGTGTAGCGGGAGATACGCAGTATTTT	CAWSVAGDTQYF
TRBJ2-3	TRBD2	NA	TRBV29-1	TGCAGCGCCGGAGCGGGAGGAGCAGATACGCAGTATTTT	CSAGAGGADTQYF
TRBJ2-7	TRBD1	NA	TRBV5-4	TGTGCCAGCAGCTTGCCCGAGGGACAGGGAACCTACGAGCAGTACTTC	CASSLPEGQGTYEQYF
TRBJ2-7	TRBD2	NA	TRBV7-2	TGTGCCAGCAGCCTCGGGGGAGCGGGAGGCGACGAGCAGTACTTC	CASSLGGAGGDEQYF
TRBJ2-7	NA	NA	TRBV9	TGTGCCAGCAGCGTAGGCTCCGGAACCTACGAGCAGTACTTC	CASSVGSGTYEQYF
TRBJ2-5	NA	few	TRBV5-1	TGCGCCAGCAGCTTGGCACAGGGAAAGACCCAGTACTTC	CASSLAQGKTQYF
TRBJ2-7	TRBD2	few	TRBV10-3	TGTGCCACCAGGGGGACTAGCGGGAGGCCCGAGCAGTACTTC	CATRGTSGRPEQYF
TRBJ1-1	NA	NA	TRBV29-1	TGCAGCGTTAGGAGGGTTAACACTGAAGCTTTCTTT	CSVRRVNTEAFF
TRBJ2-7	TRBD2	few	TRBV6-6	TGTGCCAGCAGTTCACCGACTAGCGGGAAGTCCTACGAGCAGTACTTC	CASSSPTSGKSYEQYF
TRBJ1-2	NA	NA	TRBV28	TGTGCCAGCAGTAGCCTACAGGGACTTTGGGGCTACACCTTC	CASSSLQGLWGYTF
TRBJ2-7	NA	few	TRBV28	TGTGCCAGCAGTTTGGCAGGGCACGAGCAGTACTTC	CASSLAGHEQYF
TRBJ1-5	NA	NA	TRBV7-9	TGTGCCAGCAGCTCCTCAGGTGGGGCTCGGCAGCCCCAGCATTTT	CASSSSGGARQPQHF
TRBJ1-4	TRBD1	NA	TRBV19	TGTGCCAGTAGTATTAGATCGGGACAGGGAAGAGAAAAACTGTTTTTT	CASSIRSGQGREKLFF
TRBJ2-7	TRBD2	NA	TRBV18	TGTGCCAGCCGGGGCGGGAGATCAAGCTACGAGCAGTACTTC	CASRGGRSSYEQYF
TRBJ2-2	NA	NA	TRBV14	TGTGCCAGCAGCCAAGGGACAACCGGGGAGCTGTTTTTT	CASSQGTTGELFF